Following are 7 T cell receptor beta chains from one sample sequenced in a study of control samples from healthy donors and cancer patients. Produced via immunoSEQ multiplex PCR; TCRdb's table is partial and in-frame only. Of around 71,000 clones listed, around nine tenths are singletons. The sample consisted of PBMCs. These receptors originate from a woman in her forties or fifties with colorectal cancer.

The V call is TRBV28, the J call TRBJ2-7; D unclear. The germline CDR1 and CDR2 sequences are MDHEN and SYDVKM. The V end lost 5 bases, the J end lost 3 bases, and 5 bases lay between the germline ends. The CDR3 runs to 11 residues. CDR3 bases: TGTGCCAGCAGTCGACTCTACGAGCAGTACTTC. Protein: CASSRLYEQYF.

The chain links TRBV5-5 to TRBJ2-2; 8 nucleotides align to TRBD1. Germline V CDR1 and CDR2: SGHKS, YYEKEE (reference sequence). The trim removed 5 bases at V and 5 bases at J, leaving 5 bases unmatched. CDR3 length equals 14 residues. The CDR3, as DNA: TGTGCCAGCAGGTGGACAGGGCAGACCGGGGAGCTGTTTTTT. This encodes CASRWTGQTGELFF.

The gene calls are TRBV19 and TRBJ2-1; 10 positions match TRBD2. V shed 6 bases, J shed 8 bases, and the junction held 4 bases outside the gene matches. CDR3 length: 13 amino acids. The germline V gene has CDR1 LNHDA and CDR2 SQIVND (reference sequence). CDR3 sequence reads: CASRLAGVDEQFF. The CDR3 DNA follows: TGTGCCAGTAGGCTAGCGGGAGTCGATGAGCAGTTCTTC.

The chain uses TRBV12-3 or TRBV12-4 and TRBJ1-2, with a possible D match to TRBD1 (6 bases). V was cut by 1 base and J by 4 bases, with 7 bases left in between. This CDR3 is built from 13 residues. The CDR3 sequence: CASSLGGAYGYTF. The CDR3 nucleotides are TGTGCCAGCAGTTTAGGGGGGGCCTATGGCTACACCTTC.

This sequence joins TRBV10-3 and TRBJ2-2, with D perhaps matching TRBD1 (5 bases). The CDR3 extends over 15 amino acids. With 6 bases removed from V and 5 bases from J, the gap between germline ends came to 16 bases. The germline gives CDR1 ENHRY, CDR2 SYGVKD. This CDR3 reads CAIRTDSQGTGELFF. CDR3 in DNA: TGTGCCATCAGAACCGACAGCCAAGGGACCGGGGAGCTGTTTTTT.

This chain joins TRBV3-1 (or the pseudogene TRBV3-2) and TRBJ2-1; no reliable D call. Germline assignment: CDR1 LGHDT and CDR2 YNNKEL (reference sequence). CDR3 length: 18 amino acids. Trimming pared 1 base from V and 0 bases from J, leaving 16 bases between. The CDR3: CASSQVVGEFSSYNEQFF. The CDR3 DNA is TGTGCCAGCAGCCAAGTTGTAGGAGAGTTCAGCTCCTACAATGAGCAGTTCTTC.

The J gene is TRBJ1-5, the V gene TRBV27, with TRBD1 identical over 7 bases. The trim removed 6 bases at V and 8 bases at J, leaving 4 bases unmatched. This CDR3 has 12 residues. Germline V gene data show CDR1 as MNHEY and CDR2 as SMNVEV (reference sequence). CDR3 sequence: CASSRQGEPQHF. CDR3 coding DNA: TGTGCCAGCAGCCGCCAGGGGGAGCCCCAGCATTTT.